This T cell receptor beta chain is drawn from a study of cytomegalovirus exposure and HLA in healthy donors. The PCR had 60 Vbeta and 13 Jbeta primers. Profiled with immunoSEQ multiplex PCR; TCRdb holds only in-frame clones, not every one. The sample includes about 200,000 clones, approximately 86% seen only once; the top ten take more than 0.25%. V lost 7 bases to trimming and J lost 1 base, with 12 bases between them. Germline CDR1 LNHDA, CDR2 SQIVND (reference sequence). The CDR3 extends over 14 amino acids. Input material: PBMCs. This sequence joins TRBV19 and TRBJ2-3; D may be TRBD1 (7 bases). This TCR derives from a woman in her twenties or thirties in good health and CMV-seronegative. CDR3 nucleotides: TGTGCCAGTACCCCAGGGGGGCGCACAGATACGCAGTATTTT. Protein product: CASTPGGRTDTQYF.